This entry features one T cell receptor (beta chain) sequence. The data are from a study of T cells after somatic rescue of genetic block. TCRdb's copy holds only in-frame clones and misses some; the assay was immunoSEQ multiplex PCR. This sample yields 9,500 to 12,000 clones, of which about 81% are seen a single time; 8.3% belongs to the top ten. Sequenced input: peripheral blood mononuclear cells (PBMCs). This sequence originates from a boy aged 10-17 years.

The CDR3 coding sequence is TGTGCCAGCAGCTACGTTGGACTAGCGGGTTCCGAGCAGTACTTC. This encodes CASSYVGLAGSEQYF. V and J are TRBV11-2 and TRBJ2-7; TRBD2 matches at 11 bases. Trimming removed 4 bases from V and 6 bases from J; junction bases left unmatched: 8. The CDR3 loop spans 15 amino acids. Per the germline V gene, CDR1 is SGHAT and CDR2 is FQNNGV.